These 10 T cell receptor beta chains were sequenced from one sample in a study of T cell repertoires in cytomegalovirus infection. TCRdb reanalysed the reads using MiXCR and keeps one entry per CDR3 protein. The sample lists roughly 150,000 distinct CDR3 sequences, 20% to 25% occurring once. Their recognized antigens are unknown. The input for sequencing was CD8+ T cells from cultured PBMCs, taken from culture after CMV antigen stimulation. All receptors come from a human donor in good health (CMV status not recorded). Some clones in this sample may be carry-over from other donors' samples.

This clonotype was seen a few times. CDR3 residues: CASSEVPPLQGSTDTQYF. CDR3 nucleotide sequence: TGTGCCAGCAGTGAAGTTCCCCCCCTCCAGGGCAGCACAGATACGCAGTATTTT. The genes are TRBV6-1 and TRBJ2-3, with D perhaps TRBD1 (5 bases). The CDR3 is 18 residues long. Looked up from germline, CDR1 is MNHNS and CDR2 is SASEGT. Trimming removed 1 base at V and 0 bases at J, with 17 bases between.

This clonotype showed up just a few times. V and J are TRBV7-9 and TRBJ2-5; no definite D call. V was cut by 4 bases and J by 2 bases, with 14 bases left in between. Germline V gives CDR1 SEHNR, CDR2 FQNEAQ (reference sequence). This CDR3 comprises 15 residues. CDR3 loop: CASSSSRGRQETQYF. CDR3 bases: TGTGCCAGCAGCTCGTCCCGCGGCAGACAAGAGACCCAGTACTTC.

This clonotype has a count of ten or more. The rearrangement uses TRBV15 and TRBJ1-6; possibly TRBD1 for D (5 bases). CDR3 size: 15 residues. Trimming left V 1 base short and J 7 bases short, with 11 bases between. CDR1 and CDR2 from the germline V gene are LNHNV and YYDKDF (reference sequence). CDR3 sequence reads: CATSRVGDGNSPLHF. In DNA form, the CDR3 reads TGTGCCACCAGCAGAGTGGGGGACGGAAATTCACCCCTCCACTTT.

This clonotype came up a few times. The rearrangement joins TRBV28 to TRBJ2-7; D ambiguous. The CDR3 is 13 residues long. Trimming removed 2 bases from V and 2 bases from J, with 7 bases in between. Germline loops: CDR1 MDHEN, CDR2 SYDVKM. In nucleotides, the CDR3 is TGTGCCAGCAGTTTACCGACCCCCTACGAGCAGTACTTC. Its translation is CASSLPTPYEQYF. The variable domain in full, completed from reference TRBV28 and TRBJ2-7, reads DVKVTQSSRYLVKRTGEKVFLECVQDMDHENMFWYRQDPGLGLRLIYFSYDVKMKEKGDIPEGYSVSREKKERFSLILESASTNQTSMYLCASSLPTPYEQYFGPGTRLTVT.

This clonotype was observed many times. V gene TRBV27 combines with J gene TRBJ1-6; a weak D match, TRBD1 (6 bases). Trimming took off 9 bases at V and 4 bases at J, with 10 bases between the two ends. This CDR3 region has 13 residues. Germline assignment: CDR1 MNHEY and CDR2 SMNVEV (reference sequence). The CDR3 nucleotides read TGTGCCAGTACCGGACAGTATAATTCACCCCTCCACTTT. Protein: CASTGQYNSPLHF.

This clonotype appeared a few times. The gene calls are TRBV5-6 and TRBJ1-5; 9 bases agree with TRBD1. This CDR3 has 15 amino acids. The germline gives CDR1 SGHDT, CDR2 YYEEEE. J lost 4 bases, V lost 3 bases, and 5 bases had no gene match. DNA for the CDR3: TGTGCCAGCAGCTCGGGGACAGGGTGGAATCAGCCCCAGCATTTT. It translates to CASSSGTGWNQPQHF.

The DNA of the CDR3 is TGTGCCAGCAGCTCCTACAGGGGGGGGGCCGGGGAGCTGTTTTTT. This sequence encodes CASSSYRGGAGELFF. V is TRBV7-6 and J is TRBJ2-2; maybe TRBD1 (8 bases). The germline V gene has CDR1 SGHVS and CDR2 FNYEAQ. V lost 4 bases to trimming and J lost 6 bases, with 15 bases between them. The CDR3 consists of 15 residues.

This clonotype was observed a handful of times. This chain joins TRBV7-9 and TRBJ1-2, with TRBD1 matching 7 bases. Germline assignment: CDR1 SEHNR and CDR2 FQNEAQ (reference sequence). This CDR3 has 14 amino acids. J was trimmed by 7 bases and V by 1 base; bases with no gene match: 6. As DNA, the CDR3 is TGTGCCAGCAGCTTAGGAACAGGACAGGCTGGCTACACCTTC. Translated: CASSLGTGQAGYTF.

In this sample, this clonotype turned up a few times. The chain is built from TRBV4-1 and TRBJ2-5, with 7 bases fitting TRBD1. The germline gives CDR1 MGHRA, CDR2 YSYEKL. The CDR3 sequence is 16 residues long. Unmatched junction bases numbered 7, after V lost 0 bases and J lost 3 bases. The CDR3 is CASSQDSGTVEETQYF. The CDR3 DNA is TGCGCCAGCAGCCAAGATTCTGGGACAGTGGAAGAGACCCAGTACTTC.

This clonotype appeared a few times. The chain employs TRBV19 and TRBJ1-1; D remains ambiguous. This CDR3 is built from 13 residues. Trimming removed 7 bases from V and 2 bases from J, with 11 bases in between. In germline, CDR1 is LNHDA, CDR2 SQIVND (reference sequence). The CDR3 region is CASITNRNTEAFF. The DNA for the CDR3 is TGTGCCAGTATTACCAACCGAAACACTGAAGCTTTCTTT.